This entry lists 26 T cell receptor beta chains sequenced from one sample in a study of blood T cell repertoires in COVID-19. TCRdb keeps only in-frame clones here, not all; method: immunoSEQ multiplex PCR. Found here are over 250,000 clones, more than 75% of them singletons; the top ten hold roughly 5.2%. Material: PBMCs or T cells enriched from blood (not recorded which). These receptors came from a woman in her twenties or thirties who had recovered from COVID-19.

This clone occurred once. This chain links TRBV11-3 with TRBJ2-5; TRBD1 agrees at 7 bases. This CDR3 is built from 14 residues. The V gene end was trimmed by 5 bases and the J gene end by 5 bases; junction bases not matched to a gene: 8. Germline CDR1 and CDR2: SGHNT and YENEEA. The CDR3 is CASSQTGDRETQYF. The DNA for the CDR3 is TGTGCCAGCAGCCAAACAGGGGATCGGGAGACCCAGTACTTC.

The CDR3 DNA reads as TGTGCCGGGACAGGGCGAAGGGACGAGCAGTACTTC. Protein product: CAGTGRRDEQYF. This chain connects TRBV6-5 to TRBJ2-7; TRBD1 matches 9 bases. The germline V gene encodes CDR1 MNHEY and CDR2 SVGAGI. The CDR3 runs 12 residues. J lost 5 bases, V lost 11 bases, and 7 bases had no gene match.

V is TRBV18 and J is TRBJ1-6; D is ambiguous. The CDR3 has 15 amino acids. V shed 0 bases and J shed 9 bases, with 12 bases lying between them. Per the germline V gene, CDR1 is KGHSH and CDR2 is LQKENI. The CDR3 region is CASSPPAGVGSPLHF. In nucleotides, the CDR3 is TGTGCCAGCTCACCACCGGCGGGAGTCGGTTCACCCCTCCACTTT.

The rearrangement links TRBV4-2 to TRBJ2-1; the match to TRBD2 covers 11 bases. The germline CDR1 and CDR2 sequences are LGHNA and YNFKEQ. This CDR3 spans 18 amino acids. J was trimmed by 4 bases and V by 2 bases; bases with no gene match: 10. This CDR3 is CASSQPLAGVKGYNEQFF. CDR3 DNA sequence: TGTGCCAGCAGCCAACCACTAGCGGGGGTAAAGGGTTACAATGAGCAGTTCTTC.

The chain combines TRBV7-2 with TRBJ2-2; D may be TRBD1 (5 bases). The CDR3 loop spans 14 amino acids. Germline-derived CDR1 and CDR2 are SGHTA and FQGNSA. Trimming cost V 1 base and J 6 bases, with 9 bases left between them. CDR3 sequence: CASSLDWGSGELFF. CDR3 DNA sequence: TGTGCCAGCAGCTTAGATTGGGGCTCCGGGGAGCTGTTTTTT.

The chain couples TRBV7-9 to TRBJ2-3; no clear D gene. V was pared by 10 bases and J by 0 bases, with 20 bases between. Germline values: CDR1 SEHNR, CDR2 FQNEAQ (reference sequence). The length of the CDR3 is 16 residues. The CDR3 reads CATPPERVFSTDTQYF. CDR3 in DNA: TGTGCCACCCCTCCTGAACGGGTTTTTAGCACAGATACGCAGTATTTT.

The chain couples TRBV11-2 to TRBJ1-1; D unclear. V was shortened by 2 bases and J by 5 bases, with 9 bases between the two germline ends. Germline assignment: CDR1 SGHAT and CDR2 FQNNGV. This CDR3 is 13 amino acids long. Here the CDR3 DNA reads TGTGCCAGCAGCTTACATCGGGAAACTGAAGCTTTCTTT. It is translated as CASSLHRETEAFF.

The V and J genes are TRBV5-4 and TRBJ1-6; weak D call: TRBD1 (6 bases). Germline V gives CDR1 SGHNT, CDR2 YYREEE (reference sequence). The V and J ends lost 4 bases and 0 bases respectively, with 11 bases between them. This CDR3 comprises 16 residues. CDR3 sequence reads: CASSPGHSSYNSPLHF. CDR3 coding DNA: TGTGCCAGCAGCCCGGGACACAGCTCCTATAATTCACCCCTCCACTTT.

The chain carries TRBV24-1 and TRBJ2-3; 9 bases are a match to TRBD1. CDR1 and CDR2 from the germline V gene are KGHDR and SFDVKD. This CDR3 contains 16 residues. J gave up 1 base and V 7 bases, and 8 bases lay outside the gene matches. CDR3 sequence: CATSASGTGRTDTQYF. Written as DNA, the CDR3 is TGTGCCACCAGCGCCTCCGGGACAGGGCGCACAGATACGCAGTATTTT.

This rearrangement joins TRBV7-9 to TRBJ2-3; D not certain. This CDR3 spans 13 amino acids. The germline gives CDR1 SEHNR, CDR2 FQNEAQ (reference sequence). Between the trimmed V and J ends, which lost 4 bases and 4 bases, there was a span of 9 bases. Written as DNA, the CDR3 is TGTGCCAGCAGCTCCATCGAGTCAGATACGCAGTATTTT. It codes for CASSSIESDTQYF.

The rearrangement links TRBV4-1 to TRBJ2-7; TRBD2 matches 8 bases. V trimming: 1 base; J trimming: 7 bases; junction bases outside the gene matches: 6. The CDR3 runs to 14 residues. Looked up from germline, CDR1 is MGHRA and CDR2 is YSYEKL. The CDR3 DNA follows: TGCGCCAGCAGCCAAGGGCGGGGGGTGAGGGAGCAGTACTTC. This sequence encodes CASSQGRGVREQYF.

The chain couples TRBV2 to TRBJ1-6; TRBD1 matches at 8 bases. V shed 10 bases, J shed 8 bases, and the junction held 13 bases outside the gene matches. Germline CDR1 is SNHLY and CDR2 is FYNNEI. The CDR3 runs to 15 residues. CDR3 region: CANSEQGEDYSPLHF. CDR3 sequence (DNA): TGTGCCAACTCGGAACAGGGGGAGGACTATTCACCCCTCCACTTT. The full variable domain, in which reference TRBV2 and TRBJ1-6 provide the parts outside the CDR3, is EPEVTQTPSHQVTQMGQEVILRCVPISNHLYFYWYRQILGQKVEFLVSFYNNEISEKSEIFDDQFSVERPDGSNFTLKIRSTKLEDSAMYFCANSEQGEDYSPLHFGNGTRLTVT.

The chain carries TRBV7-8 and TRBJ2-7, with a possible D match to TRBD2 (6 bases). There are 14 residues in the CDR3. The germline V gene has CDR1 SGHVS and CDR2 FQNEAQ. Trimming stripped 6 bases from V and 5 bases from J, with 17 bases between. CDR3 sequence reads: CASSGGSAIHEQYF. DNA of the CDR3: TGTGCCAGCAGTGGAGGGAGTGCCATCCACGAGCAGTACTTC.

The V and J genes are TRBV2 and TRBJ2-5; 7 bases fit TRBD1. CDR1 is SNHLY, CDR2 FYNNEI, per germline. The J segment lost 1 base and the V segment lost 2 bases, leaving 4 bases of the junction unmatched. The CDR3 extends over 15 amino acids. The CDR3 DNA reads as TGTGCCAGCAGTGAACTAAGGGGGCTCCAAGAGACCCAGTACTTC. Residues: CASSELRGLQETQYF.

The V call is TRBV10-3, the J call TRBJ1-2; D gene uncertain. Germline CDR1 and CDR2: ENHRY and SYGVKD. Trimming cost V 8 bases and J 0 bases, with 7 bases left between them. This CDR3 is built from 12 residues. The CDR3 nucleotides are TGTGCCATCCTGGCACCTAACTATGGCTACACCTTC. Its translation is CAILAPNYGYTF.

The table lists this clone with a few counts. DNA for the CDR3: TGTGCCAGCAGCTTGGCGGCAGGGGGTCAGCCCCAGCATTTT. Residues: CASSLAAGGQPQHF. The chain couples TRBV5-5 to TRBJ1-5; TRBD1 aligns across 7 bases. Germline lookup yields CDR1 SGHKS and CDR2 YYEKEE (reference sequence). Losses at the gene ends were 0 bases for V and 6 bases for J; bases not matched to a gene: 3. This CDR3 spans 14 amino acids.

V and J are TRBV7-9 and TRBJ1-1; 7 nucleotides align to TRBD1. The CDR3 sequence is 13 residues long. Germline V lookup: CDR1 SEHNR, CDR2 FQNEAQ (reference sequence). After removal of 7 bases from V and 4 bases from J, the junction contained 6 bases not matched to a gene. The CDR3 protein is CASTEQGLTEAFF. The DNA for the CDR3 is TGTGCCAGCACCGAACAGGGGCTCACTGAAGCTTTCTTT.

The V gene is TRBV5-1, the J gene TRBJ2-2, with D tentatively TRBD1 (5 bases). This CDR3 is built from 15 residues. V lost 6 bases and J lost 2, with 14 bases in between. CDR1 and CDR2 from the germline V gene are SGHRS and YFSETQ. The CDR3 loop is CASTRTMVNTGELFF. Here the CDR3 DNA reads TGCGCCAGCACCCGGACAATGGTAAACACCGGGGAGCTGTTTTTT.

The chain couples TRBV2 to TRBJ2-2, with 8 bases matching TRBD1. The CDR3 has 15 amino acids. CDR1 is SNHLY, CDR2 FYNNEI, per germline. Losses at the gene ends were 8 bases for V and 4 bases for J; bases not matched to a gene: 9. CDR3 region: CASGRTGSSTGELFF. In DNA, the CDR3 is TGTGCCAGCGGTCGGACAGGGTCTTCCACCGGGGAGCTGTTTTTT.

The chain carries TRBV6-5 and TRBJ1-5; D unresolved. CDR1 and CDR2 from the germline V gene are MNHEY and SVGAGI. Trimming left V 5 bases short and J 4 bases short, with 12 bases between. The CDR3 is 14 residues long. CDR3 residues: CASSTTSMNQPQHF. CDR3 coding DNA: TGTGCCAGCAGTACGACAAGTATGAATCAGCCCCAGCATTTT.

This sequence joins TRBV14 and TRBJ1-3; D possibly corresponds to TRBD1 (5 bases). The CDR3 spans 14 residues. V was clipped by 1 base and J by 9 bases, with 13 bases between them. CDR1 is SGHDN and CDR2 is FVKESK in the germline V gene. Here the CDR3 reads CASSQVRGSGTIYF. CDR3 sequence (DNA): TGTGCCAGCAGCCAAGTTAGGGGTTCGGGCACCATATATTTT.

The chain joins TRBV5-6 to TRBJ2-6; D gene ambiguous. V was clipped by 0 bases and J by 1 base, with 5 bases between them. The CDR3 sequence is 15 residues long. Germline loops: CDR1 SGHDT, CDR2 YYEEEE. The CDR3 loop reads CASSLGQSGANVLTF. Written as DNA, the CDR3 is TGTGCCAGCAGCTTGGGGCAGTCTGGGGCCAACGTCCTGACTTTC.

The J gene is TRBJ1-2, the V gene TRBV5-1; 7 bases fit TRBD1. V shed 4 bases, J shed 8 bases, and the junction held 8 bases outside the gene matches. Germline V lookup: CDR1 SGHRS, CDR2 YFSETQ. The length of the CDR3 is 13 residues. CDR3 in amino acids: CASSAGQSGGYTF. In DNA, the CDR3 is TGCGCCAGCAGCGCGGGACAGTCAGGGGGCTACACCTTC.

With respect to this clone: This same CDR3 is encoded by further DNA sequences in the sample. CDR3 in amino acids: CASSIGGGPYEQYF. DNA for the CDR3: TGTGCCAGTAGTATAGGCGGGGGCCCCTACGAGCAGTACTTC. The V gene is TRBV19, the J gene TRBJ2-7, with D tentatively TRBD2 (7 bases). V gave up 1 base and J gave up 2 bases, with 9 bases separating them. Germline V gene lookup returns CDR1 LNHDA and CDR2 SQIVND (reference sequence). The CDR3 totals 14 residues.

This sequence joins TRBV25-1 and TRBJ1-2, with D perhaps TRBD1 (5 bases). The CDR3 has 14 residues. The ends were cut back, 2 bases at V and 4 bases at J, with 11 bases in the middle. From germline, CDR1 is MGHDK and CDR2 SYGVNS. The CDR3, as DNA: TGTGCCAGCAGTGAAATGACAGCGAGCTATGGCTACACCTTC. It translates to CASSEMTASYGYTF.

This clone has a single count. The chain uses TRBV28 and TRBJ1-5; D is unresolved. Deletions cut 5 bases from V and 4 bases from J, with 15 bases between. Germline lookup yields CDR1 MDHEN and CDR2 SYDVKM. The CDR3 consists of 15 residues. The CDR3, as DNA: TGTGCCAGCAGTCCCCATTGGGAGACTAATCAGCCCCAGCATTTT. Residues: CASSPHWETNQPQHF.